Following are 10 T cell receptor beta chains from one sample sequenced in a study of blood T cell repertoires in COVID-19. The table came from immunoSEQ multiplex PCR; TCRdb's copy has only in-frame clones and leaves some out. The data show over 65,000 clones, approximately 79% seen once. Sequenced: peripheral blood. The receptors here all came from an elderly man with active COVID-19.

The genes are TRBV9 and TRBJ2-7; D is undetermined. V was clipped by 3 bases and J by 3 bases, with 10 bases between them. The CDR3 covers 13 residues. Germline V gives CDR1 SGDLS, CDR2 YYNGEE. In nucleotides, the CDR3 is TGTGCCAGCAGCGCAGACACTCTCTACGAGCAGTACTTC. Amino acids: CASSADTLYEQYF.

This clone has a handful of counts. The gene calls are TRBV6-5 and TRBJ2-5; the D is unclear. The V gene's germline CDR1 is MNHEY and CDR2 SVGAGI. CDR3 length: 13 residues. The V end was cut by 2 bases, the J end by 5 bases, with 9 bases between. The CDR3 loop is CASSYTVRETQYF. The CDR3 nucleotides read TGTGCCAGCAGTTACACGGTACGGGAGACCCAGTACTTC.

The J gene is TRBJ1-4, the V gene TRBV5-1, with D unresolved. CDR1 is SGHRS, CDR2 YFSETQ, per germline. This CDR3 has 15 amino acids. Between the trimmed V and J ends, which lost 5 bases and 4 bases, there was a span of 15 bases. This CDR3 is CASRASGPINEKLFF. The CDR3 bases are TGCGCCAGCAGGGCCAGCGGGCCCATTAATGAAAAACTGTTTTTT.

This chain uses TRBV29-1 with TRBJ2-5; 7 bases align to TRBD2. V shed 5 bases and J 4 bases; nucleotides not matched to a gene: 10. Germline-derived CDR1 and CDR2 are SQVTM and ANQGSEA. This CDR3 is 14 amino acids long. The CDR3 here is CSVRDGGGGETQYF. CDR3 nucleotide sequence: TGCAGCGTTCGGGATGGCGGGGGTGGAGAGACCCAGTACTTC.

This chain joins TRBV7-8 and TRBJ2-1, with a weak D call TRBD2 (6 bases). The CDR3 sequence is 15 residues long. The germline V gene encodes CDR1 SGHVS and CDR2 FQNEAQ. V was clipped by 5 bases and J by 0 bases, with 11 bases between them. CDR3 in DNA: TGTGCCAGCAGCCGAGCGGGCGACTCCTACAATGAGCAGTTCTTC. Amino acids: CASSRAGDSYNEQFF.

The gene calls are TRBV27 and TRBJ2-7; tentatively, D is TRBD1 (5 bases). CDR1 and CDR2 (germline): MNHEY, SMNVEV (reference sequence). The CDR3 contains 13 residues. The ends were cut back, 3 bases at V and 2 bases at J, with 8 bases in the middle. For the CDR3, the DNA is TGTGCCAGCAGTTTGGGGCTCCCCTACGAGCAGTACTTC. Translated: CASSLGLPYEQYF.

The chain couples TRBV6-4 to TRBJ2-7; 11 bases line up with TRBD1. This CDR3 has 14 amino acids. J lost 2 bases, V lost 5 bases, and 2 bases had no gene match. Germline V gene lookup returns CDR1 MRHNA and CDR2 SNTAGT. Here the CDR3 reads CASSPDRGPYEQYF. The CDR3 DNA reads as TGTGCCAGCAGTCCGGACAGGGGGCCCTACGAGCAGTACTTC.

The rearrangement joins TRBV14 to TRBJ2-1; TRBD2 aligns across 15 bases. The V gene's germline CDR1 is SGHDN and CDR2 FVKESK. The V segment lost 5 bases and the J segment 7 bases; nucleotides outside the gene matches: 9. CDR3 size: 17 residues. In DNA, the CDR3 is TGTGCCAGCAGCACGGGACTAGCGGGAGGTTATGAAAATGAGCAGTTCTTC. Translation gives CASSTGLAGGYENEQFF.

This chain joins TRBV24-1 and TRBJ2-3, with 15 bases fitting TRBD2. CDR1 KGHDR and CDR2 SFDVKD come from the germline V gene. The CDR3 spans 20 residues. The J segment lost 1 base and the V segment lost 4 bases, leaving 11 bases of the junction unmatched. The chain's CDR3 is CATSDAPGGLAGGGTDTQYF. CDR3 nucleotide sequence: TGTGCCACCAGTGACGCCCCCGGGGGACTAGCGGGAGGAGGCACAGATACGCAGTATTTT.

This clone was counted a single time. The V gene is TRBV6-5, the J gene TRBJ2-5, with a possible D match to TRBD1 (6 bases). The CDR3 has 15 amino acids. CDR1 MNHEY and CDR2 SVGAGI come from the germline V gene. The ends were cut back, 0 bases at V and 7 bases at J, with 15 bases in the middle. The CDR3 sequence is CASSYSGDKGSTQYF. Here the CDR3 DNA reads TGTGCCAGCAGTTACTCGGGGGACAAAGGGTCGACCCAGTACTTC.